This entry lists 8 T cell receptor beta chains sequenced from one sample in a study of spatial heterogeneity in lung cancer. Using its own MiXCR run on the 5' RACE reads, TCRdb lists one record per CDR3 protein. The sample includes around 110,000 distinct CDR3 sequences, 12% seen only once; the top ten take 16%. As to time point: blood at routine non-recurrence follow-up after resection. The input material, whole RNA from tumor, nontumor lung or frozen PBMC, was sequenced unsorted. The specimen was PBMCs, collected at follow-up. The receptors were sampled from a male donor with early-stage non-small cell lung cancer.

The sample holds many counts of this clonotype. This rearrangement joins TRBV18 to TRBJ2-5; D is unclear. Deletions cut 3 bases from V and 1 base from J, with 3 bases between. This CDR3 comprises 12 residues. Germline-derived CDR1 and CDR2 are KGHSH and LQKENI. The CDR3 DNA follows: TGTGCCAGCTCACCTGCCCAAGAGACCCAGTACTTC. Residues: CASSPAQETQYF. The full variable domain, its missing parts supplied by reference TRBV18 and TRBJ2-5, is NAGVMQNPRHLVRRRGQEARLRCSPMKGHSHVYWYRQLPEEGLKFMVYLQKENIIDESGMPKERFSAEFPKEGPSILRIQQVVRGDSAAYFCASSPAQETQYFGPGTRLLVL.

This clonotype was recorded at least ten times. The CDR3 is CASSLGRGYTQYF. The CDR3 DNA is TGTGCCAGCAGTCTGGGGAGGGGATATACGCAGTATTTT. This chain links TRBV6-5 with TRBJ2-3; TRBD2 aligns across 7 bases. This CDR3 is built from 13 residues. Germline V gene data show CDR1 as MNHEY and CDR2 as SVGAGI. Trimming removed 5 bases from V and 7 bases from J; junction bases left unmatched: 6.

There are many counts of this clonotype. CDR3 protein: CASYLPLAGGGDTQYF. Here the CDR3 DNA reads TGTGCCAGCTACCTACCCCTAGCGGGGGGTGGAGATACGCAGTATTTT. This chain connects TRBV6-6 to TRBJ2-3; 11 bases match TRBD2. CDR3 length equals 16 residues. The ends lost 8 bases at V and 5 bases at J; junction bases unmatched: 12. Germline CDR1 reads MNHNY; CDR2 reads SVGAGI (reference sequence).

The rearrangement links TRBV6-1 to TRBJ1-1; weak D call: TRBD1 (6 bases). The CDR3 length is 14 residues. Trimming pared 8 bases from V and 1 base from J, leaving 14 bases between. The germline CDR1 and CDR2 sequences are MNHNS and SASEGT. The CDR3 sequence: CASLSGQPNTEAFF. In DNA, the CDR3 is TGTGCCAGCCTCTCCGGACAGCCGAACACTGAAGCTTTCTTT.

This rearrangement joins TRBV15 to TRBJ1-4, with D maybe TRBD1 (6 bases). Germline assignment: CDR1 LNHNV and CDR2 YYDKDF (reference sequence). Deletions cut 1 base from V and 2 bases from J, with 11 bases between. This CDR3 contains 16 residues. In DNA, the CDR3 is TGTGCCACCAGCAGAGGGGGGGCAGGGACTAATGAAAAACTGTTTTTT. Protein product: CATSRGGAGTNEKLFF.

CDR3 nucleotides: TGCAGTGCTAGAGGGACAGGACTGGAAAAACTGTTTTTT. Amino acid sequence: CSARGTGLEKLFF. The V gene is TRBV20-1, the J gene TRBJ1-4; 7 positions match TRBD1. Germline-derived CDR1 and CDR2 are DFQATT and SNEGSKA (reference sequence). Trimming removed 1 base from V and 8 bases from J; junction bases left unmatched: 4. The CDR3 extends over 13 amino acids.

The chain links TRBV10-3 to TRBJ2-1; 7 nucleotides agree with TRBD1. The CDR3 loop spans 13 amino acids. Germline values: CDR1 ENHRY, CDR2 SYGVKD. V lost 6 bases to trimming and J lost 4 bases; unmatched junction nucleotides: 3. The CDR3 nucleotides are TGTGCCATCAGCCAGGGACAGTACAATGAGCAGTTCTTC. This gives the protein CAISQGQYNEQFF.

There are many counts of this clonotype. The J gene is TRBJ2-5, the V gene TRBV28; D remains unclear. The CDR3 is 14 amino acids. Trimming left V 1 base short and J 5 bases short, with 11 bases between. Germline V gene sequence: CDR1 MDHEN, CDR2 SYDVKM. This CDR3 is CASSLYRPGETQYF. The CDR3 coding sequence is TGTGCCAGCAGTTTATATCGGCCCGGGGAGACCCAGTACTTC. Drawing the rest from reference TRBV28 and TRBJ2-5, the complete variable domain is DVKVTQSSRYLVKRTGEKVFLECVQDMDHENMFWYRQDPGLGLRLIYFSYDVKMKEKGDIPEGYSVSREKKERFSLILESASTNQTSMYLCASSLYRPGETQYFGPGTRLLVL.